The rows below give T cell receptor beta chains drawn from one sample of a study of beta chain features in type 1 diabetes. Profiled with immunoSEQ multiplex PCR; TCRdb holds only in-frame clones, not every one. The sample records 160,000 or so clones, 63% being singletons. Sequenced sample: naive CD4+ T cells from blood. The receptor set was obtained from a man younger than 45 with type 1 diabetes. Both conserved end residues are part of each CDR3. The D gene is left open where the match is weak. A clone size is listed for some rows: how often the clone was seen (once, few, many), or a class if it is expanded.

CDR3: CASSEAGHAVQETQYF
DNA: TGTGCCAGCAGTGAAGCGGGACACGCCGTACAAGAGACCCAGTACTTC
J: TRBJ2-5
size: -
V: TRBV6-1
D: -

CDR3: CSFVWQETQYF
DNA: TGCAGTTTTGTGTGGCAGGAGACCCAGTACTTC
J: TRBJ2-5
size: few
V: TRBV29-1
D: -

CDR3: CASSQVTGKTEAFF
DNA: TGCGCCAGCAGCCAAGTAACAGGAAAGACTGAAGCTTTCTTT
J: TRBJ1-1
size: few
V: TRBV4-3
D: -

CDR3: CASSERGGPTDTQYF
DNA: TGTGCCAGCAGTGAGAGGGGAGGGCCCACAGATACGCAGTATTTT
J: TRBJ2-3
size: -
V: TRBV25-1
D: TRBD2

CDR3: CSLGLAGQPYEQYF
DNA: TGCAGCCTTGGACTAGCGGGGCAACCCTACGAGCAGTACTTC
J: TRBJ2-7
size: -
V: TRBV29-1
D: TRBD2

CDR3: CATSRDRQPNTEAFF
DNA: TGTGCCACCAGCAGAGATCGGCAGCCGAACACTGAAGCTTTCTTT
J: TRBJ1-1
size: -
V: TRBV15
D: -

CDR3: CATSRDLSGIHYEQYF
DNA: TGTGCCACCAGCAGAGATCTTTCGGGGATCCACTACGAGCAGTACTTC
J: TRBJ2-7
size: -
V: TRBV15
D: -

CDR3: CASSLVRTGGEQYF
DNA: TGTGCCAGCAGCTTAGTTCGGACAGGGGGCGAGCAGTACTTC
J: TRBJ2-7
size: -
V: TRBV7-6
D: TRBD1

CDR3: CASSQDRGEVVAKNIQYF
DNA: TGCGCCAGCAGCCAAGATCGGGGAGAAGTAGTAGCCAAAAACATTCAGTACTTC
J: TRBJ2-4
size: few
V: TRBV4-1
D: -

CDR3: CASSQDTGFFPPANVLTF
DNA: TGCGCCAGCAGCCAGGATACAGGGTTCTTTCCTCCGGCCAACGTCCTGACTTTC
J: TRBJ2-6
size: -
V: TRBV4-3
D: -

CDR3: CASSQDPGQALGGYTF
DNA: TGCGCCAGCAGCCAAGATCCAGGACAGGCCCTCGGTGGCTACACCTTC
J: TRBJ1-2
size: -
V: TRBV4-3
D: TRBD1

CDR3: CASSPRGAVYNEQFF
DNA: TGTGCCAGCAGCCCCAGAGGGGCAGTCTACAATGAGCAGTTCTTC
J: TRBJ2-1
size: few
V: TRBV7-9
D: -

CDR3: CAWSLGTQGNTIYF
DNA: TGTGCCTGGAGCTTAGGAACCCAGGGCAACACCATATATTTT
J: TRBJ1-3
size: -
V: TRBV30
D: -

CDR3: CASSLILPKNIQYF
DNA: TGTGCCAGCAGTCTAATTCTACCCAAAAACATTCAGTACTTC
J: TRBJ2-4
size: few
V: TRBV28
D: -

CDR3: CSVTLEGSYGYTF
DNA: TGCAGCGTTACCCTTGAGGGAAGCTATGGCTACACCTTC
J: TRBJ1-2
size: -
V: TRBV29-1
D: -

CDR3: CASSEETAGDNEQFF
DNA: TGTGCCAGCAGTGAAGAAACCGCTGGAGACAATGAGCAGTTCTTC
J: TRBJ2-1
size: -
V: TRBV2
D: -

CDR3: CSVVDRARYEQYF
DNA: TGCAGCGTTGTCGACAGAGCCCGCTACGAGCAGTACTTC
J: TRBJ2-7
size: -
V: TRBV29-1
D: -

CDR3: CASSVSGRYEQYF
DNA: TGTGCCAGCAGTGTTTCGGGACGTTACGAGCAGTACTTC
J: TRBJ2-7
size: -
V: TRBV25-1
D: -

CDR3: CSATERQETQYF
DNA: TGCAGTGCGACAGAGAGACAAGAGACCCAGTACTTC
J: TRBJ2-5
size: -
V: TRBV29-1
D: -

CDR3: CASSPGGSVKNIQYF
DNA: TGCGCCAGCAGTCCAGGGGGCTCGGTGAAAAACATTCAGTACTTC
J: TRBJ2-4
size: -
V: TRBV4-3
D: TRBD1

CDR3: CASARTENSPLHF
DNA: TGTGCCAGCGCTAGGACAGAGAATTCACCCCTCCACTTT
J: TRBJ1-6
size: -
V: TRBV13
D: -

CDR3: CSVEDPRDTQYF
DNA: TGCAGCGTTGAAGATCCGAGAGATACGCAGTATTTT
J: TRBJ2-3
size: -
V: TRBV29-1
D: -

CDR3: CASSLSLRTVDYEQYF
DNA: TGTGCCAGCAGCCTCTCCCTGCGGACAGTAGACTACGAGCAGTACTTC
J: TRBJ2-7
size: once
V: TRBV7-9
D: -

CDR3: CSVDPRGMNTEAFF
DNA: TGCAGCGTTGACCCACGGGGTATGAACACTGAAGCTTTCTTT
J: TRBJ1-1
size: few
V: TRBV29-1
D: -

CDR3: CASRLAPETQYF
DNA: TGCGCCAGCAGGTTAGCGCCGGAGACCCAGTACTTC
J: TRBJ2-5
size: once
V: TRBV5-1
D: -

CDR3: CSVEVGEFGYTF
DNA: TGCAGCGTTGAAGTGGGGGAGTTCGGCTACACCTTC
J: TRBJ1-2
size: few
V: TRBV29-1
D: -

CDR3: CASTAWEGGTDTQYF
DNA: TGTGCCAGCACCGCCTGGGAAGGGGGCACAGATACGCAGTATTTT
J: TRBJ2-3
size: -
V: TRBV9
D: -

CDR3: CASSQDPGRAYEQYF
DNA: TGCGCCAGCAGCCAAGATCCCGGCCGAGCTTACGAGCAGTACTTC
J: TRBJ2-7
size: few
V: TRBV4-3
D: -

CDR3: CASSLDGLETQYF
DNA: TGTGCCAGTAGTCTTGACGGGTTGGAGACCCAGTACTTC
J: TRBJ2-5
size: few
V: TRBV19
D: -

CDR3: CASSLRQGSYEQYF
DNA: TGTGCCAGCAGTTTGCGACAGGGCTCCTACGAGCAGTACTTC
J: TRBJ2-7
size: -
V: TRBV2
D: TRBD1

CDR3: CSSNFRDEQFF
DNA: TGCAGTTCAAACTTTCGGGATGAGCAGTTCTTC
J: TRBJ2-1
size: few
V: TRBV20-1
D: -

CDR3: CSAWAGYGYTF
DNA: TGCAGTGCCTGGGCAGGGTATGGCTACACCTTC
J: TRBJ1-2
size: -
V: TRBV20-1
D: -

CDR3: CASSEYLQKEAFF
DNA: TGTGCCAGCAGTGAATATCTACAGAAAGAAGCTTTCTTT
J: TRBJ1-1
size: -
V: TRBV25-1
D: -

CDR3: CASSLWSSTDTQYF
DNA: TGTGCCAGCAGCTTGTGGTCTAGCACAGATACGCAGTATTTT
J: TRBJ2-3
size: once
V: TRBV13
D: -

CDR3: CASSERGYEQYF
DNA: TGTGCCAGTAGTGAGCGGGGCTACGAGCAGTACTTC
J: TRBJ2-7
size: -
V: TRBV19
D: TRBD2

CDR3: CAISYTDTQYF
DNA: TGTGCCATCAGTTACACAGATACGCAGTATTTT
J: TRBJ2-3
size: -
V: TRBV10-3
D: -

CDR3: CSVPGLNSYNEQFF
DNA: TGCAGCGTACCGGGACTTAACTCCTACAATGAGCAGTTCTTC
J: TRBJ2-1
size: few
V: TRBV29-1
D: -

CDR3: CASSFRGLEQYF
DNA: TGTGCCAGCAGTTTTAGAGGCCTCGAGCAGTACTTC
J: TRBJ2-7
size: -
V: TRBV7-2
D: -

CDR3: CASSFSTGGYEQYF
DNA: TGTGCCAGCAGCTTTTCCACAGGGGGCTACGAGCAGTACTTC
J: TRBJ2-7
size: -
V: TRBV7-9
D: TRBD1

CDR3: CAWSVRMDTEAFF
DNA: TGTGCCTGGAGTGTAAGGATGGACACTGAAGCTTTCTTT
J: TRBJ1-1
size: -
V: TRBV30
D: -

CDR3: CSNREGTDTQYF
DNA: TGCAGCAACAGGGAAGGCACAGATACGCAGTATTTT
J: TRBJ2-3
size: -
V: TRBV29-1
D: -

CDR3: CASSLRAGELFF
DNA: TGTGCCAGCAGCTTACGGGCCGGGGAGCTGTTTTTT
J: TRBJ2-2
size: -
V: TRBV7-9
D: -